This TCR beta chain originates from a study of blood T cells in healthy people across ages. Findings of the study overall: There was a strong correlation between TCR beta diversity and naive T cell percentage.

Using a J-beta primer mix together with a sample-barcoded 5' primer, a second PCR was run for about 6 to 12 cycles. Every molecule of cDNA carried a tag from a template-switch adaptor with 12 random nucleotides. TCRdb re-analysed the 5' RACE reads in MiXCR, keeping a single row per CDR3 protein. The data hold about 1.6 million distinct CDR3 sequences, with about 31% observed a single time. CDR3 length equals 15 residues. J was trimmed by 4 bases and V by 5 bases; bases with no gene match: 10. Concerning this clonotype itself: Its antigen remains unknown.

This receptor was obtained from a woman aged 30 to 39 in good health. Material: blood. The V gene is TRBV12-3 or TRBV12-4, the J gene TRBJ1-2; 7 bases agree with TRBD1. CDR3 sequence reads: CASSTTQGRIYGYTF. The CDR3 DNA reads as TGTGCCAGCAGTACCACACAGGGGAGGATCTATGGCTACACCTTC.